The rows below give T cell receptor beta chains drawn from one sample of a study of OX40 agonist ivuxolimab in advanced cancers. Generated by immunoSEQ multiplex PCR, the TCRdb table keeps only in-frame clones and is missing some. Of 70,000 to 95,000 clones in the sample, just over 90% were seen once. Source: CD4+ or CD8+ T cells sorted from blood, taken in a trial of the OX40 agonist ivuxolimab. The receptors shown here come from an adult with an advanced solid tumor such as melanoma, head and neck, liver or kidney cancer. The CDR3 runs from the conserved cysteine through the conserved F or W. The D gene is left open where the match is weak. For some rows the clone size is stated as once, few or many, or as a class when expanded; others skip it.

j_call,clone_size,d_call,v_call,cdr3_aa,cdr3_nt
TRBJ2-5,-,-,TRBV15,CATSGNLDTKETQYF,TGTGCCACCAGCGGAAATTTGGACACCAAAGAGACCCAGTACTTC
TRBJ2-3,-,-,TRBV6-1,CASSGWTTDTQYF,TGTGCCAGCAGTGGATGGACCACAGATACGCAGTATTTT
TRBJ2-1,-,TRBD2,TRBV19,CASSPQTSGQYNEQFF,TGTGCCAGTAGTCCCCAGACTAGCGGGCAATACAATGAGCAGTTCTTC
TRBJ2-6,once,-,TRBV6-5,CASSPSGSGANVLTF,TGTGCCAGCAGTCCCTCGGGGTCTGGGGCCAACGTCCTGACTTTC
TRBJ2-3,-,TRBD1,TRBV5-1,CASSQTGDRPPDTQYF,TGCGCCAGCAGCCAAACCGGGGACAGACCCCCAGATACGCAGTATTTT
TRBJ1-1,-,-,TRBV9,CASSLTGNTEAFF,TGTGCCAGCAGTTTAACGGGGAACACTGAAGCTTTCTTT
TRBJ2-4,-,TRBD2,TRBV19,CASSLNGMPGGYRTAKNIQYF,TGTGCCAGTAGCTTAAACGGGATGCCGGGAGGTTATAGGACGGCCAAAAACATTCAGTACTTC
TRBJ1-1,-,-,TRBV9,CASSVEGSGAPTEAFF,TGTGCCAGCAGCGTAGAAGGTTCAGGGGCTCCGACTGAAGCTTTCTTT
TRBJ2-1,-,TRBD2,TRBV5-1,CASSRRSSGNNEQFF,TGCGCCAGCAGCCGCCGCTCTAGCGGAAACAATGAGCAGTTCTTC
TRBJ2-3,-,TRBD2,TRBV11-2,CASSLQGTSGSVTDTQYF,TGTGCCAGCAGCTTACAGGGGACTAGCGGTTCTGTCACAGATACGCAGTATTTT
TRBJ1-5,-,-,TRBV5-6,CASSFRRMGQPQHF,TGTGCCAGCAGCTTTAGAAGGATGGGGCAGCCCCAGCATTTT
TRBJ2-6,-,-,TRBV18,CASSPERKSSSGANVLTF,TGTGCCAGCTCACCCGAACGGAAGAGCTCCTCTGGGGCCAACGTCCTGACTTTC
TRBJ2-5,-,-,TRBV10-3,CAISELPGQQETQYF,TGTGCCATCAGTGAGTTGCCGGGACAACAAGAGACCCAGTACTTC
TRBJ1-1,once,-,TRBV30,CAWESQGNTEAFF,TGTGCCTGGGAATCACAGGGTAACACTGAAGCTTTCTTT
TRBJ1-3,-,-,TRBV27,CASSKSSSAGTGNTIYF,TGTGCCAGCTCCAAATCTTCCTCAGCTGGCACTGGAAACACCATATATTTT
TRBJ2-7,-,-,TRBV21-1,CASSKKSAERNEQYF,TGTGCCAGCAGCAAAAAGTCAGCCGAAAGGAACGAGCAGTACTTC
TRBJ1-2,-,-,TRBV19,CASRAGNYGYTF,TGTGCCAGTAGGGCGGGGAACTATGGCTACACCTTC
TRBJ1-5,-,TRBD1,TRBV7-6,CASSLGTGGPEPQHF,TGTGCCAGCAGCTTAGGGACAGGGGGCCCGGAGCCCCAGCATTTT
TRBJ2-7,-,-,TRBV18,CASSPPGLNSYEQYF,TGTGCCAGCTCACCGCCGGGACTCAACTCCTACGAGCAGTACTTC
TRBJ2-5,-,-,TRBV6-1,CASSLGGPQETQYF,TGTGCCAGTTCGCTAGGGGGGCCCCAAGAGACCCAGTACTTC
TRBJ1-4,once,-,TRBV6-1,CATSYRAHEKLFF,TGTGCCACCAGCTACAGGGCCCACGAAAAACTGTTTTTT
TRBJ2-3,-,-,TRBV5-1,CASSPLTRSPDTQYF,TGCGCCAGCTCGCCCCTGACTAGGTCCCCAGATACGCAGTATTTT
TRBJ2-7,-,TRBD1,TRBV2,CASSTGTGDEQYF,TGTGCCAGCAGCACAGGGACAGGGGACGAGCAGTACTTC
TRBJ1-3,-,-,TRBV7-7,CASSLGAPGPGNTIYF,TGTGCTAGCAGCTTAGGGGCCCCGGGCCCTGGAAACACCATATATTTT
TRBJ2-6,-,TRBD1,TRBV10-3,CAIRGQGLAGANVLTF,TGTGCCATCAGGGGACAGGGTCTAGCTGGGGCCAACGTCCTGACTTTC
TRBJ1-2,-,-,TRBV6-5,CASSYSSARDYGYTF,TGTGCCAGCAGTTACTCGTCGGCAAGGGACTATGGCTACACCTTC
TRBJ2-2,-,-,TRBV18,CASSPPSHNTGELFF,TGTGCCAGCTCACCACCCTCCCATAACACCGGGGAGCTGTTTTTT
TRBJ1-3,few,-,TRBV4-1,CASSRIQGIGNTIYF,TGCGCCAGCAGCCGGATCCAGGGTATCGGAAACACCATATATTTT
TRBJ1-3,-,-,TRBV12-1,CASSHLPDRGNRNTIYF,TGTGCCAGCAGCCACCTCCCAGACAGGGGCAATCGAAACACCATATATTTT
TRBJ2-7,-,TRBD1,TRBV6-5,CASRNYGTGAYEQYF,TGTGCCAGCAGGAACTACGGGACAGGGGCCTACGAGCAGTACTTC
TRBJ2-7,-,TRBD1,TRBV11-1,CASSTLPGQKTYEQYF,TGTGCCAGCAGCACCCTACCGGGACAGAAGACCTACGAGCAGTACTTC
TRBJ1-1,-,-,TRBV7-9,CASSPSGGEPFF,TGTGCCAGCAGCCCCAGTGGCGGGGAGCCTTTCTTT
TRBJ1-4,-,-,TRBV15,CATSRDGWGGNEKLFF,TGTGCCACCAGCAGAGATGGGTGGGGGGGAAATGAAAAACTGTTTTTT
TRBJ1-2,-,TRBD1,TRBV7-9,CASSRLGQYGYTF,TGTGCCAGCAGCCGGCTGGGACAGTATGGCTACACCTTC
TRBJ1-1,few,-,TRBV7-9,CASSLQTGYAFF,TGTGCCAGCAGCCTACAAACTGGGTATGCTTTCTTT
TRBJ2-1,-,-,TRBV19,CASSIVLGYNEQFF,TGTGCCAGTAGTATAGTATTAGGTTACAATGAGCAGTTCTTC
TRBJ1-6,-,TRBD1,TRBV6-1,CASSEAGRDRAINSPLHF,TGTGCCAGCAGTGAAGCGGGCCGGGACAGGGCCATCAATTCACCCCTCCACTTT
TRBJ2-1,-,-,TRBV6-5,CASAASGDEQFF,TGTGCCAGCGCGGCTTCAGGCGATGAGCAGTTCTTC
TRBJ2-7,-,TRBD2,TRBV10-3,CATLAGEGEQYF,TGTGCCACCTTAGCGGGAGAGGGTGAGCAGTACTTC
TRBJ2-3,-,TRBD2,TRBV5-4,CASSLGAGVVRDTQYF,TGTGCCAGCAGCTTGGGCGCGGGAGTGGTCCGGGATACGCAGTATTTT
TRBJ2-7,-,-,TRBV30,CAWGSSYEQYF,TGTGCCTGGGGGAGTTCCTACGAGCAGTACTTC
TRBJ2-7,-,-,TRBV19,CASTDAGTSYEQYF,TGTGCCAGTACCGATGCAGGGACTTCCTACGAGCAGTACTTC
TRBJ2-7,-,TRBD2,TRBV11-1,CASSLASGSSEQYF,TGTGCCAGCAGCTTAGCTAGCGGGAGTTCCGAGCAGTACTTC
TRBJ1-3,few,-,TRBV25-1,CASSPISSGNTIYF,TGTGCCAGCAGTCCAATCTCCTCTGGAAACACCATATATTTT
TRBJ2-7,once,TRBD1,TRBV6-6,CASSMTGDEQYF,TGTGCCAGCAGCATGACAGGGGACGAGCAGTACTTC
TRBJ2-5,-,-,TRBV6-1,CASRYSGETQYF,TGTGCCAGCAGATACAGTGGAGAGACCCAGTACTTC
TRBJ2-7,-,TRBD1,TRBV5-4,CASSFRDRGHEQYF,TGTGCCAGCAGCTTTCGGGACAGGGGCCACGAGCAGTACTTC
TRBJ2-6,-,-,TRBV21-1,CASNHTGQGTSGANVLTF,TGTGCCAGTAACCACACCGGACAGGGGACCTCTGGGGCCAACGTCCTGACTTTC